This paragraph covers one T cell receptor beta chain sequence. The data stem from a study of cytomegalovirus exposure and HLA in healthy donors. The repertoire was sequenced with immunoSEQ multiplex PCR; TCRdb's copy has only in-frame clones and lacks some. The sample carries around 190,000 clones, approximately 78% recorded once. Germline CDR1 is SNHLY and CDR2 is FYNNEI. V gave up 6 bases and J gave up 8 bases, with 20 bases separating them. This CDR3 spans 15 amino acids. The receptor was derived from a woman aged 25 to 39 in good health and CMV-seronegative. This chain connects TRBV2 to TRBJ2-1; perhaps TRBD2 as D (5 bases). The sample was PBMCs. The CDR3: CASSSGGSLRDEQFF. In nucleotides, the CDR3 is TGTGCCAGCAGCTCCGGAGGAAGCTTAAGGGATGAGCAGTTCTTC.